This entry lists 8 T cell receptor beta chains sequenced from one sample in a study of blood T cell repertoires in COVID-19 (dated by TCRdb to 2020 to 2022). Libraries came from the immunoSEQ multiplex PCR assay. TCRdb carries this immuneACCESS record with in-frame sequences only. Its versions omit some clonotypes, under half of them owing to an unresolved V gene in the studies checked, with the rest unexplained. The sample yields 490,000 or so clones; about nine tenths were counted once. The ten top clones hold 6.5% to 8.5% of the sample. The sequenced material came from PBMCs or T cells enriched from blood (not recorded which). The receptor source for this set is a woman aged 60-70 years who had recovered from COVID-19.

The CDR3 loop reads CASRQGERDTEAFF. The CDR3, as DNA: TGCGCCAGCCGACAGGGGGAAAGGGACACTGAAGCTTTCTTT. The chain has TRBV10-2 and TRBJ1-1; 9 positions match TRBD1. Germline loops: CDR1 WSHSY, CDR2 SAAADI. Trimming cost V 8 bases and J 3 bases; bases outside gene matches: 7. The CDR3 totals 14 residues.

The CDR3 DNA reads as TGTGCCAGCAGCCCTGAGGGCGCGGGGGAGACCCAGTACTTC. Protein: CASSPEGAGETQYF. V usage is TRBV4-2 and J usage is TRBJ2-5, with D possibly TRBD2 on 6 matching bases. V was shortened by 4 bases and J by 5 bases, with 14 bases between the two germline ends. The CDR3 totals 14 residues. The germline gives CDR1 LGHNA, CDR2 YNFKEQ.

The V and J genes are TRBV2 and TRBJ2-3, with 11 positions matching TRBD2. V trimming: 7 bases; J trimming: 7 bases; junction bases outside the gene matches: 10. Germline CDR1 SNHLY, CDR2 FYNNEI. This CDR3 is 15 amino acids long. CDR3 nucleotide sequence: TGTGCCAGCACCCTAGCGGGGGGCTTATCTAATACGCAGTATTTT. Translation gives CASTLAGGLSNTQYF.

This rearrangement joins TRBV28 to TRBJ1-5; 8 bases line up with TRBD1. From germline, CDR1 is MDHEN and CDR2 SYDVKM. Germline trimming cut 3 bases from V and 0 bases from J; bases unmatched to any gene: 16. There are 20 residues in the CDR3. The CDR3 is CASSFLLDRGPSYSNQPQHF. The CDR3 bases are TGTGCCAGCAGTTTCCTCCTTGACAGGGGACCTAGTTATAGCAATCAGCCCCAGCATTTT. The full variable domain, in which reference TRBV28 and TRBJ1-5 provide the parts outside the CDR3, is DVKVTQSSRYLVKRTGEKVFLECVQDMDHENMFWYRQDPGLGLRLIYFSYDVKMKEKGDIPEGYSVSREKKERFSLILESASTNQTSMYLCASSFLLDRGPSYSNQPQHFGDGTRLSIL.

The chain employs TRBV7-2 and TRBJ2-1; D is perhaps TRBD2 (7 bases). V shed 1 base and J shed 5 bases, with 15 bases lying between them. This CDR3 region has 16 residues. Germline V CDR1 and CDR2: SGHTA, FQGNSA. In DNA form, the CDR3 reads TGTGCCAGCAGCTTAGGGGGAGGGGGGCCGGACAATGAGCAGTTCTTC. It is translated as CASSLGGGGPDNEQFF.

V usage is TRBV7-2 and J usage is TRBJ1-6, with TRBD1 identical over 9 bases. CDR3 length: 15 residues. Germline lookup yields CDR1 SGHTA and CDR2 FQGNSA. V lost 4 bases, J lost 13 bases, and 11 bases stayed unmatched. DNA for the CDR3: TGTGCCAGCAGCTCATCCGGGGGACAGGGCCCCCCCCTCCACTTT. The encoded protein is CASSSSGGQGPPLHF.

CDR3 coding DNA: TGCGCCAGCAGCTTGGCCGGTGGCGGGGGTGTTTATACGCAGTATTTT. It encodes CASSLAGGGGVYTQYF. The chain uses TRBV5-1 and TRBJ2-3; 7 bases map to TRBD2. Germline V gene lookup returns CDR1 SGHRS and CDR2 YFSETQ. This CDR3 contains 16 residues. The junction had 11 bases not matched to a gene; V was cut back by 0 bases and J by 7 bases.

This chain connects TRBV2 to TRBJ2-5, with 10 bases that match TRBD1. The junction had 0 bases not matched to a gene; V was cut back by 6 bases and J by 2 bases. The V gene's germline CDR1 is SNHLY and CDR2 FYNNEI. The CDR3 covers 13 residues. The CDR3 DNA sequence: TGTGCCAGCAGGGGACAGGGGCAAGAGACCCAGTACTTC. The encoded protein is CASRGQGQETQYF.